These T cell receptor beta chains were read from a single sample in a study of T cells in Graves' hyperthyroidism and ophthalmopathy. TCRdb passed the multiplex PCR reads through MiXCR, listing each CDR3 protein once. The sample has about 320,000 distinct CDR3 sequences, 16% seen once. Material: blood. These receptors all come from a young man with Graves' hyperthyroidism. The CDR3 runs from the conserved cysteine through the conserved F or W. Fields, in order: D gene, clone size, J gene, V gene, CDR3 protein, CDR3 DNA. The D gene is left open where the match is weak. A clone size is listed for some rows: how often the clone was seen (once, few, many), or a class if it is expanded.

D: TRBD1; size: few; J: TRBJ1-5; V: TRBV19; CDR3: CASTEVGQGHTQPQHF; DNA: TGTGCCAGTACGGAGGTGGGACAGGGGCATACACAGCCCCAGCATTTT
D: NA; size: once; J: TRBJ1-1; V: TRBV6-4; CDR3: CASTEGPDTEAFF; DNA: TGTGCCAGCACCGAAGGACCGGACACTGAAGCTTTCTTT
D: NA; size: many; J: TRBJ2-1; V: TRBV5-1; CDR3: CASSKFGQTNEQFF; DNA: TGCGCCAGCTCGAAATTTGGACAGACCAATGAGCAGTTCTTC
D: NA; size: NA; J: TRBJ1-3; V: TRBV18; CDR3: CASSPGYAGNTIYF; DNA: TGTGCCAGCTCACCAGGTTATGCTGGAAACACCATATATTTT
D: TRBD1; size: few; J: TRBJ2-7; V: TRBV18; CDR3: CASSPPRDRGYEQYF; DNA: TGTGCCAGCTCACCACCCAGGGACAGGGGATACGAGCAGTACTTC
D: TRBD1; size: many; J: TRBJ2-3; V: TRBV5-8; CDR3: CASSSIQGALDTQYF; DNA: TGTGCCAGCAGCTCGATACAGGGGGCGCTGGATACGCAGTATTTT
D: NA; size: many; J: TRBJ2-7; V: TRBV6-1; CDR3: CASSEAESSYEQYF; DNA: TGTGCCAGCAGTGAAGCCGAAAGCTCCTACGAGCAGTACTTC
D: NA; size: NA; J: TRBJ1-3; V: TRBV28; CDR3: CASSWTASGNTIYF; DNA: TGTGCCAGCAGTTGGACAGCCTCTGGAAACACCATATATTTT
D: TRBD2; size: many; J: TRBJ2-7; V: TRBV7-2; CDR3: CASSLGLAGVGRQYF; DNA: TGTGCCAGCAGCTTAGGACTAGCGGGAGTCGGGAGGCAGTACTTC
D: TRBD1; size: many; J: TRBJ1-1; V: TRBV2; CDR3: CASSERQGRNTEAFF; DNA: TGTGCCAGCAGTGAACGACAGGGAAGGAACACTGAAGCTTTCTTT
D: NA; size: few; J: TRBJ1-3; V: TRBV9; CDR3: CASSVFVSGNTIYF; DNA: TGTGCCAGCAGCGTATTCGTTTCCGGAAACACCATATATTTT
D: TRBD1; size: many; J: TRBJ2-1; V: TRBV5-1; CDR3: CASSWDRAEQFF; DNA: TGCGCCAGCAGCTGGGACAGGGCCGAGCAGTTCTTC
D: NA; size: many; J: TRBJ1-1; V: TRBV12-3/TRBV12-4; CDR3: CASSLGGINTEAFF; DNA: TGTGCCAGCAGTTTAGGGGGCATTAACACTGAAGCTTTCTTT
D: NA; size: many; J: TRBJ2-7; V: TRBV12-3/TRBV12-4; CDR3: CASSTEWGAREQYF; DNA: TGTGCCAGCAGCACAGAATGGGGTGCTCGCGAGCAGTACTTC
D: NA; size: many; J: TRBJ1-5; V: TRBV20-1; CDR3: CSASLGNQPQHF; DNA: TGCAGTGCTAGCCTCGGGAATCAGCCCCAGCATTTT
D: NA; size: many; J: TRBJ1-3; V: TRBV12-3/TRBV12-4; CDR3: CASSPKGLTGNTIYF; DNA: TGTGCCAGCAGTCCAAAGGGCCTCACTGGAAACACCATATATTTT
D: NA; size: NA; J: TRBJ2-2; V: TRBV7-9; CDR3: CASSFSPGPRGGELFF; DNA: TGTGCCAGCAGCTTCTCACCCGGCCCCCGCGGCGGGGAGCTGTTTTTT
D: NA; size: NA; J: TRBJ1-6; V: TRBV27; CDR3: CASTWGSNSPLHF; DNA: TGTGCCAGCACGTGGGGTTCCAATTCACCCCTCCACTTT
D: TRBD1; size: few; J: TRBJ1-1; V: TRBV19; CDR3: CASSPRDRGRRTEAFF; DNA: TGTGCCAGTAGCCCACGGGACAGGGGGCGGAGGACTGAAGCTTTCTTT
D: NA; size: NA; J: TRBJ1-1; V: TRBV7-2; CDR3: CASSPLGMNTEAFF; DNA: TGTGCCAGCAGCCCCCTGGGTATGAACACTGAAGCTTTCTTT
D: NA; size: many; J: TRBJ1-4; V: TRBV12-3/TRBV12-4; CDR3: CASSWTDKKLFF; DNA: TGTGCCAGCAGTTGGACAGATAAAAAACTGTTTTTT
D: NA; size: NA; J: TRBJ1-2; V: TRBV4-1; CDR3: CASSQPGLYGYTF; DNA: TGCGCCAGCAGCCAACCAGGACTCTATGGCTACACCTTC
D: TRBD1; size: many; J: TRBJ1-1; V: TRBV20-1; CDR3: CSASEGAMNTEAFF; DNA: TGCAGTGCCAGCGAGGGGGCGATGAACACTGAAGCTTTCTTT
D: NA; size: many; J: TRBJ1-1; V: TRBV29-1; CDR3: CSVEDAGGSTEAFF; DNA: TGCAGCGTTGAAGACGCGGGCGGTAGCACTGAAGCTTTCTTT
D: TRBD1; size: many; J: TRBJ2-1; V: TRBV5-1; CDR3: CASSTGQGAYNEQFF; DNA: TGCGCCAGCAGCACCGGACAGGGGGCCTACAATGAGCAGTTCTTC
D: NA; size: NA; J: TRBJ1-6; V: TRBV6-2/TRBV6-3; CDR3: CASSYPPGSDSPLHF; DNA: TGTGCCAGCAGTTACCCCCCAGGGAGTGATTCACCCCTCCACTTT
D: TRBD2; size: few; J: TRBJ2-1; V: TRBV20-1; CDR3: CSAREPGLHNEQFF; DNA: TGCAGTGCTAGAGAACCGGGACTACACAATGAGCAGTTCTTC
D: NA; size: few; J: TRBJ1-5; V: TRBV12-3/TRBV12-4; CDR3: CASSLAGSQPQHF; DNA: TGTGCCAGCAGTTTAGCTGGGAGTCAGCCCCAGCATTTT
D: TRBD2; size: few; J: TRBJ2-7; V: TRBV9; CDR3: CASSLLAGGGEQYF; DNA: TGTGCCAGCAGCTTACTAGCGGGAGGAGGCGAGCAGTACTTC
D: NA; size: many; J: TRBJ2-7; V: TRBV11-1; CDR3: CASSLEHVSSYEQYF; DNA: TGTGCCAGCAGCTTAGAACATGTTAGCTCCTACGAGCAGTACTTC
D: TRBD1; size: many; J: TRBJ1-2; V: TRBV2; CDR3: CASRVPGQGTYGYTF; DNA: TGTGCCAGCAGGGTCCCGGGACAGGGCACATATGGCTACACCTTC
D: NA; size: NA; J: TRBJ2-7; V: TRBV4-1; CDR3: CASSQDYRITGSYEQYF; DNA: TGCGCCAGCAGCCAAGATTATAGGATCACGGGATCCTACGAGCAGTACTTC
D: NA; size: NA; J: TRBJ2-7; V: TRBV20-1; CDR3: CSASPSYEQYF; DNA: TGCAGTGCTAGTCCCAGCTACGAGCAGTACTTC
D: TRBD1; size: few; J: TRBJ2-4; V: TRBV5-1; CDR3: CASSPTGTGGFPMQYF; DNA: TGCGCCAGCAGCCCCACCGGGACAGGGGGCTTCCCCATGCAGTACTTC
D: NA; size: NA; J: TRBJ1-2; V: TRBV7-2; CDR3: CASLTAGGAPYGYTF; DNA: TGTGCCAGCCTAACCGCGGGGGGGGCTCCTTATGGCTACACCTTC
D: NA; size: few; J: TRBJ2-1; V: TRBV19; CDR3: CASTRQFF; DNA: TGTGCCAGTACAAGACAGTTCTTC